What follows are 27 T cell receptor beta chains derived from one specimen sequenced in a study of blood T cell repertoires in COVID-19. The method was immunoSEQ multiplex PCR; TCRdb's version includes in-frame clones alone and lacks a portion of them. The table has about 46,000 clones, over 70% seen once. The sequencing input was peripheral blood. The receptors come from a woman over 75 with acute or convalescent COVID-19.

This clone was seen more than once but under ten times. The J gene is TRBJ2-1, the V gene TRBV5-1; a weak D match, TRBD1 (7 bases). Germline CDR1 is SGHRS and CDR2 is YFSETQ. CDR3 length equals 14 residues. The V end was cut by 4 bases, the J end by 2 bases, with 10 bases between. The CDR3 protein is CASSAGQPYNEQFF. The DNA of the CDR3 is TGCGCCAGCAGCGCGGGACAGCCCTACAATGAGCAGTTCTTC.

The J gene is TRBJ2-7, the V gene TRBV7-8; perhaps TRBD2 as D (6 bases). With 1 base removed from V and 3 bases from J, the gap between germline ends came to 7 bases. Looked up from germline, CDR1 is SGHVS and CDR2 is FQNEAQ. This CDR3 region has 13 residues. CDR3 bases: TGTGCCAGCAGCTTAGGGGGAGGCTACGAGCAGTACTTC. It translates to CASSLGGGYEQYF. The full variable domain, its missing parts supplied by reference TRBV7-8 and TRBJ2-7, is GAGVSQSPRYKVAKRGQDVALRCDPISGHVSLFWYQQALGQGPEFLTYFQNEAQLDKSGLPSDRFFAERPEGSVSTLKIQRTQQEDSAVYLCASSLGGGYEQYFGPGTRLTVT.

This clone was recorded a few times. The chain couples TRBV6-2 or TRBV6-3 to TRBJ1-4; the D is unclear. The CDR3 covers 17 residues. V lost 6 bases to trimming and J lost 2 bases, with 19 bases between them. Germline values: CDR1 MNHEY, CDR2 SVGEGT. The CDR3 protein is CASSPYGVQETNEKLFF. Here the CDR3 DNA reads TGTGCCAGCAGCCCCTACGGGGTTCAGGAGACTAATGAAAAACTGTTTTTT.

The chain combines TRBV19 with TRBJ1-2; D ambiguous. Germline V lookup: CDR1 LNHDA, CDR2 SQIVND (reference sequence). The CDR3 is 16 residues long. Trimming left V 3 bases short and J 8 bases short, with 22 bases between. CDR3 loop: CASSMQRSSPIGGYTF. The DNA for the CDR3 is TGTGCCAGTAGTATGCAGCGAAGTTCCCCTATTGGCGGCTACACCTTC.

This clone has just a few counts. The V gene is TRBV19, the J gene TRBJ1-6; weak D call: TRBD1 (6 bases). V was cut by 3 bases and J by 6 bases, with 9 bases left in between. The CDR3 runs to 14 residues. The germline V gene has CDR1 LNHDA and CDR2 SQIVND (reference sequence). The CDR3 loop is CASSILGGNSPLHF. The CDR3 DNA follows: TGTGCCAGTAGTATCTTAGGGGGTAATTCACCCCTCCACTTT.

CDR3 nucleotide sequence: TGCACCAGCCAGGATTCACCCCTCCACTTT. Translated: CTSQDSPLHF. The rearrangement uses TRBV1 and TRBJ1-6; the DNA was not compared with TRBD1, the D call given in the table. TRBV1 is a documented pseudogene. The CDR3 is 10 residues long.

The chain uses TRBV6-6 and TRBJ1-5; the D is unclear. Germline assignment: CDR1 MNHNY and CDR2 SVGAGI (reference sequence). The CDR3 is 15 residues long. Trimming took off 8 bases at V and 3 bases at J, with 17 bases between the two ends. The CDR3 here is CASSRGAGPNQPQHF. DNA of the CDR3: TGTGCCAGCTCCCGGGGTGCGGGTCCCAATCAGCCCCAGCATTTT.

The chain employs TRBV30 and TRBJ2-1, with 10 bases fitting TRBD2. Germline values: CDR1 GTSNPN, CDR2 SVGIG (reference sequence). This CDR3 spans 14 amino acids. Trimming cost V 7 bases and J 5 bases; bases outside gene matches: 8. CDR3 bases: TGTGCCTTAATGAGGACTAGCGGCCACAATGAGCAGTTCTTC. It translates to CALMRTSGHNEQFF.

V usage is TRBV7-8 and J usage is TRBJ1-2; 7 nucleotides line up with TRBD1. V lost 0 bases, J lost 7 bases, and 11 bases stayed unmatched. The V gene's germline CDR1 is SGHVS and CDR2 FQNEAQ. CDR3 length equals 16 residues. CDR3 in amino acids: CASSLARAGGQGGYTF. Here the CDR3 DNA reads TGTGCCAGCAGCTTAGCGCGGGCAGGGGGTCAGGGTGGCTACACCTTC.

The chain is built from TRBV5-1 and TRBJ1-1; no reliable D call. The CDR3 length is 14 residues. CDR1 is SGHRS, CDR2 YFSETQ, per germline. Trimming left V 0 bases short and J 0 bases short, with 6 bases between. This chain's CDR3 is CASSLDSLNTEAFF. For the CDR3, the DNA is TGCGCCAGCAGCTTGGACAGCCTGAACACTGAAGCTTTCTTT.

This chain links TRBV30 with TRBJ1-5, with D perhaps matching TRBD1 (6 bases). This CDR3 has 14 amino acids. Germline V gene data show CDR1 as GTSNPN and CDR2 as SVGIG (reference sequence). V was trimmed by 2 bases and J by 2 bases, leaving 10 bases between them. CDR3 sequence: CAWSRAGGNQPQHF. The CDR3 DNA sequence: TGTGCCTGGAGTAGGGCAGGGGGCAATCAGCCCCAGCATTTT.

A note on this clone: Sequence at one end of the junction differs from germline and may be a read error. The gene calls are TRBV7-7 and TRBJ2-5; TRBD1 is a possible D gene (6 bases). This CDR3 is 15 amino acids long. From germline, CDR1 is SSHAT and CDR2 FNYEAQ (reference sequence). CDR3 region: CASSLGTSVGETQYF. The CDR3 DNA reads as TGTGCTAGCAGCTTAGGGACATCGGTTGGAGAGACCCAGTACTTC.

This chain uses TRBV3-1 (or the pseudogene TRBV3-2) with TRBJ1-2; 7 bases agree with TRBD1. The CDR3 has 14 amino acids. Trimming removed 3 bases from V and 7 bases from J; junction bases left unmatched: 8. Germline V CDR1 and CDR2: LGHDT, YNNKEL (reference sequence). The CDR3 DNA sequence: TGTGCCAGCAGCCAGGGATCAGACAGGGTTGGCTACACCTTC. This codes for CASSQGSDRVGYTF.

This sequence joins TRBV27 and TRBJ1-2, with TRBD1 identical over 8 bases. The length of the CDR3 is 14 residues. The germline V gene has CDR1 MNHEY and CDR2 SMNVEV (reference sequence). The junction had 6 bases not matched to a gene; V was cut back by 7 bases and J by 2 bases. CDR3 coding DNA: TGTGCCAGCATGCCACAGGGGGTAAACTATGGCTACACCTTC. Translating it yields CASMPQGVNYGYTF.

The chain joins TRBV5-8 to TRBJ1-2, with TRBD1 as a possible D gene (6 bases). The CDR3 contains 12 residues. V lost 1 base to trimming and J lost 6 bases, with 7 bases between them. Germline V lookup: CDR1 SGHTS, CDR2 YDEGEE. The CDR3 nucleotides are TGTGCCAGCAGCTTGACAGGGAATGGCTACACCTTC. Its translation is CASSLTGNGYTF.

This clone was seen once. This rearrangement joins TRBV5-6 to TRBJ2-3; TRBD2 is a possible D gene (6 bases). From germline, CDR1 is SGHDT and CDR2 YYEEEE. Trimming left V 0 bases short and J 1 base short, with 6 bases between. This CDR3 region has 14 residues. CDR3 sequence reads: CASSLGRGTDTQYF. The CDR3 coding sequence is TGTGCCAGCAGCTTGGGGAGGGGCACAGATACGCAGTATTTT.

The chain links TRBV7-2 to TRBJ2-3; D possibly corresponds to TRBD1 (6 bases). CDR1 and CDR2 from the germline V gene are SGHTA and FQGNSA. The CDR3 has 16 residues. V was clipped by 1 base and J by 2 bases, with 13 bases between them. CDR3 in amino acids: CASSLVTGEFTDTQYF. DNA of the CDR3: TGTGCCAGCAGCTTAGTGACAGGAGAATTCACAGATACGCAGTATTTT.

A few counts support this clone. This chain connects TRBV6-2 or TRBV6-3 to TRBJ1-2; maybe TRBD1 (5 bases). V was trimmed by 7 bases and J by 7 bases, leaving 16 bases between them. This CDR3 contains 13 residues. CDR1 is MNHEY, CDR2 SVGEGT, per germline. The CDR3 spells CASTPRGGTGYTF. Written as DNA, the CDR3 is TGTGCCAGCACCCCACGGGGGGGTACTGGCTACACCTTC.

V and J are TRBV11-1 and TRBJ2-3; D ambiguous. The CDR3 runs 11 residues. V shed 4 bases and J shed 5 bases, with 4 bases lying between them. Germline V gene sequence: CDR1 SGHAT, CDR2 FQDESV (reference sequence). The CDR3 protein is CASSSVDTQYF. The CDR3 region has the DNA TGTGCCAGCAGCTCTGTAGATACGCAGTATTTT.

This chain's CDR3 is CASSQQVARPLSGEQYF. In DNA, the CDR3 is TGTGCCAGCAGCCAACAGGTAGCCCGACCCTTATCGGGGGAGCAGTACTTC. The rearrangement joins TRBV3-1 (or the pseudogene TRBV3-2) to TRBJ2-7, with D possibly TRBD2 on 5 matching bases. CDR3 length equals 17 residues. CDR1 is LGHDT, CDR2 YNNKEL, per germline (reference sequence). V dropped 2 bases and J dropped 7 bases, with 24 bases sitting between them.

CDR3 protein: CASSQGSLAGGRIQETQYF. The CDR3, as DNA: TGCGCCAGCAGCCAAGGGTCTCTAGCGGGGGGACGGATCCAAGAGACCCAGTACTTC. V is TRBV4-1 and J is TRBJ2-5; TRBD2 matches 11 bases. Trimming at V came to 1 base and at J to 1 base, leaving 11 bases not matched to a gene. The CDR3 is made up of 19 amino acids. CDR1 and CDR2 from the germline V gene are MGHRA and YSYEKL.

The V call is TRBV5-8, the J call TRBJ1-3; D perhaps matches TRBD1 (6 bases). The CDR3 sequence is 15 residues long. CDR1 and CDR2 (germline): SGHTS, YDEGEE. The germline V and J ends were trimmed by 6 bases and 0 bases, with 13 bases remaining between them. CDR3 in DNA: TGTGCCAGCATCCGAGACAGGAGCTCTGGAAACACCATATATTTT. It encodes CASIRDRSSGNTIYF.

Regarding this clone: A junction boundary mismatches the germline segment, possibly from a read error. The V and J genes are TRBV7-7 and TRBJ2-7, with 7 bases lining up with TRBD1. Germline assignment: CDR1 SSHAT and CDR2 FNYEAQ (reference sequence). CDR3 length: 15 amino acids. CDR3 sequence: CASSRTGVKFDEQYF. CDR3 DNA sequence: TGTGCTAGCAGCCGTACAGGGGTGAAATTTGATGAGCAGTACTTC.

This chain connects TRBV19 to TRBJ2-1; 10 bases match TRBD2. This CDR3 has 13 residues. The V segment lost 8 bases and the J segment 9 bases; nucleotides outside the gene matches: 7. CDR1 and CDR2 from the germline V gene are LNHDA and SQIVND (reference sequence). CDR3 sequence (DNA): TGTGCCAGTGCTCAGCGGGGGGGCGGTGAGCAGTTCTTC. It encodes CASAQRGGGEQFF. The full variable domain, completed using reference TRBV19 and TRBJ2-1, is DGGITQSPKYLFRKEGQNVTLSCEQNLNHDAMYWYRQDPGQGLRLIYYSQIVNDFQKGDIAEGYSVSREKKESFPLTVTSAQKNPTAFYLCASAQRGGGEQFFGPGTRLTVL.

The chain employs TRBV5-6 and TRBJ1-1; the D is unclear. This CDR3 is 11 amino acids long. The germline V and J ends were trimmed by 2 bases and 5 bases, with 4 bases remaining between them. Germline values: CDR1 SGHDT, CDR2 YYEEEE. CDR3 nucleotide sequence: TGTGCCAGCAGCTTTTCTACTGAAGCTTTCTTT. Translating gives CASSFSTEAFF. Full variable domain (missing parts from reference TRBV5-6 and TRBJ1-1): DAGVTQSPTHLIKTRGQQVTLRCSPKSGHDTVSWYQQALGQGPQFIFQYYEEEERQRGNFPDRFSGHQFPNYSSELNVNALLLGDSALYLCASSFSTEAFFGQGTRLTVV.

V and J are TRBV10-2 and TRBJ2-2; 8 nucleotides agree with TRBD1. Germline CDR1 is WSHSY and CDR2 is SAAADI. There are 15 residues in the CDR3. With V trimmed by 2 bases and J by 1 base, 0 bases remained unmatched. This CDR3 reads CASSEGQGNTGELFF. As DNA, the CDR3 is TGCGCCAGCAGTGAGGGACAGGGGAACACCGGGGAGCTGTTTTTT.

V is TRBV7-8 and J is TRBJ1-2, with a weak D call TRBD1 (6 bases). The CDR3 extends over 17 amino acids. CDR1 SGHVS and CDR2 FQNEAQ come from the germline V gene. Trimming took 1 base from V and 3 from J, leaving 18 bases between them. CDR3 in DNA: TGTGCCAGCAGCTTAGGCCAGATGGACAGAATCGACTATGGCTACACCTTC. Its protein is CASSLGQMDRIDYGYTF.